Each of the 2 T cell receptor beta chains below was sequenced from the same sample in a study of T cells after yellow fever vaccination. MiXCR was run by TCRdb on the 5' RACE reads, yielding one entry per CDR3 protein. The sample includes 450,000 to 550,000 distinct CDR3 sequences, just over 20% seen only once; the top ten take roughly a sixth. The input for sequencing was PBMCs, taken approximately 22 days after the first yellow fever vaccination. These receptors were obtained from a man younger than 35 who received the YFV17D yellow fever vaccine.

The CDR3 sequence: CASSLAGEGGYYGYTF. The CDR3, as DNA: TGTGCCAGCAGTCTTGCCGGGGAGGGAGGGTACTATGGCTACACCTTC. The chain couples TRBV3-1 to TRBJ1-2; no clear D. CDR1 is LGHDT, CDR2 YNNKEL, per germline (reference sequence). The V end lost 6 bases, the J end lost 3 bases, and 20 bases lay between the germline ends. The length of the CDR3 is 16 residues.

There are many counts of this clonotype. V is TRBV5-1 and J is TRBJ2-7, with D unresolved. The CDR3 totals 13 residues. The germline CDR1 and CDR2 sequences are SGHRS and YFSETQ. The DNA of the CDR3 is TGTGCCAGCAGCTTAGATCGAGGTTACGAGCAGTACGTC. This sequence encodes CASSLDRGYEQYV.